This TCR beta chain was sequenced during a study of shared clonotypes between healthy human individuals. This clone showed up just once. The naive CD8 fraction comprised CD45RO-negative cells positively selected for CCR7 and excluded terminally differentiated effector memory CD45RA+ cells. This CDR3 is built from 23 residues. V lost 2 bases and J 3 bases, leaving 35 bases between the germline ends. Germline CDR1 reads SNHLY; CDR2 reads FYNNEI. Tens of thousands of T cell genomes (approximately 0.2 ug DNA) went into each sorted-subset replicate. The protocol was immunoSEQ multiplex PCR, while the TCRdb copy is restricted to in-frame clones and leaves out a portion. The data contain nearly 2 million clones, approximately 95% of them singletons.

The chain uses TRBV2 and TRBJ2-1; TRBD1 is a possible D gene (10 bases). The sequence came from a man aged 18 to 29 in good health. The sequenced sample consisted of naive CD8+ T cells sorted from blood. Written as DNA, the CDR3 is TGTGCCAGCAGTGAAATTAGAGACAGGGGGCGGCTAGCGGGGAGTACCCTCTACAATGAGCAGTTCTTC. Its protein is CASSEIRDRGRLAGSTLYNEQFF.